These 27 T cell receptor beta chains were all obtained from the same sample, sequenced in a study of T cell responses to AZD1222 COVID-19 vaccine. TCRdb's table, derived via immunoSEQ multiplex PCR, lists solely in-frame clones and lacks some. The sample includes approximately 110,000 clones, less than 90% of them seen just once. The sequencing used peripheral blood, collected on day 0 of AZD1222 vaccination. These TCRs come from an adult in good health.

The CDR3 nucleotides read TGTGCCAGCAGCTTCCAGGGAGGAGAGACCCAGTACTTC. Amino acids: CASSFQGGETQYF. The chain employs TRBV7-3 and TRBJ2-5; a possible D gene is TRBD2 (6 bases). Between the trimmed V and J ends, which lost 3 bases and 4 bases, there was a span of 9 bases. CDR3 size: 13 residues. In germline, CDR1 is SGHTA, CDR2 FQGTGA.

The V call is TRBV6-4, the J call TRBJ1-5; no clear D gene. This CDR3 is built from 16 residues. V lost 2 bases to trimming and J lost 10 bases, with 21 bases between them. Germline values: CDR1 MRHNA, CDR2 SNTAGT. The CDR3: CASSDGRASLSLPQHF. The CDR3 DNA reads as TGTGCCAGCAGTGACGGTCGGGCAAGTTTGTCATTACCCCAGCATTTT.

The chain carries TRBV18 and TRBJ1-2; 9 nucleotides match TRBD1. The CDR3 spans 15 residues. Looked up from germline, CDR1 is KGHSH and CDR2 is LQKENI. V gave up 4 bases and J gave up 4 bases; unmatched junction bases: 7. For the CDR3, the DNA is TGTGCCAGCTCACAAGGGACAGGGACCCTCTATGGCTACACCTTC. Its protein product is CASSQGTGTLYGYTF.

The chain has TRBV19 and TRBJ2-7, with 9 bases that match TRBD1. The length of the CDR3 is 14 residues. V gave up 9 bases and J gave up 7 bases; unmatched junction bases: 13. Germline assignment: CDR1 LNHDA and CDR2 SQIVND (reference sequence). DNA for the CDR3: TGTGCCAGCCCCTCGTGCCGGGACAGGGTTGAGCAGTACTTC. Amino acid sequence: CASPSCRDRVEQYF.

V and J are TRBV5-1 and TRBJ1-4; TRBD1 is a possible D gene (5 bases). Between the trimmed V and J ends, which lost 0 bases and 3 bases, there was a span of 12 bases. Per the germline V gene, CDR1 is SGHRS and CDR2 is YFSETQ. The CDR3 consists of 16 residues. CDR3 sequence reads: CASSLASGGSNEKLFF. The CDR3 nucleotides read TGCGCCAGCAGCTTGGCCAGCGGGGGATCTAATGAAAAACTGTTTTTT.

V is TRBV28 and J is TRBJ1-6; D is undetermined. The CDR3 spans 11 residues. Germline assignment: CDR1 MDHEN and CDR2 SYDVKM. Trimming removed 3 bases from V and 7 bases from J, with 1 base in between. Here the CDR3 reads CASSFNSPLHF. The CDR3 DNA sequence: TGTGCCAGCAGTTTCAATTCACCCCTCCACTTT.

The rearrangement uses TRBV7-8 and TRBJ2-7; 11 nucleotides align to TRBD2. Losses at the gene ends were 2 bases for V and 7 bases for J; bases not matched to a gene: 4. The CDR3 spans 14 residues. Germline assignment: CDR1 SGHVS and CDR2 FQNEAQ. Here the CDR3 DNA reads TGTGCCAGCAGCTTAATAGCGGGAGGGAGTGAGCAGTACTTC. This sequence encodes CASSLIAGGSEQYF.

A word on this clone: An end of the junction does not agree with germline; a read error may underlie this. V gene TRBV5-4 combines with J gene TRBJ1-3; D may be TRBD1 (6 bases). Germline assignment: CDR1 SGHNT and CDR2 YYREEE (reference sequence). CDR3 size: 15 residues. Here the CDR3 reads CASSLPGASENTIYF. For the CDR3, the DNA is TGTGCCAGCAGTCTCCCAGGGGCTTCTGAAAACACCATATATTTT.

The rearrangement links TRBV11-2 to TRBJ1-1; maybe TRBD1 (6 bases). Germline V lookup: CDR1 SGHAT, CDR2 FQNNGV. The germline V and J ends were trimmed by 2 bases and 6 bases, with 13 bases remaining between them. The length of the CDR3 is 14 residues. DNA of the CDR3: TGTGCCAGCAGCTTAACCTACAGACAGGCTGAAGCTTTCTTT. This translates into CASSLTYRQAEAFF.

This clone was picked up one time. The chain has TRBV7-9 and TRBJ2-2; no reliable D call. V was clipped by 6 bases and J by 2 bases, with 13 bases between them. Germline assignment: CDR1 SEHNR and CDR2 FQNEAQ (reference sequence). The CDR3 spans 15 residues. The chain's CDR3 is CASSPVWLNTGELFF. The CDR3 nucleotides read TGTGCCAGCAGTCCTGTTTGGCTAAACACCGGGGAGCTGTTTTTT.

The chain links TRBV4-3 to TRBJ2-2; TRBD2 aligns across 11 bases. The V gene end was trimmed by 8 bases and the J gene end by 3 bases; junction bases not matched to a gene: 8. The germline V gene encodes CDR1 LGHNA and CDR2 YSLEER. This CDR3 has 16 amino acids. CDR3 amino acids: CASRGPTSGDTGELFF. CDR3 sequence (DNA): TGCGCCAGCCGAGGACCGACTAGCGGGGACACCGGGGAGCTGTTTTTT.

This chain links TRBV12-3 or TRBV12-4 with TRBJ2-7; D possibly matches TRBD1 or TRBD2 (5 bases each). V was shortened by 5 bases and J by 6 bases, with 11 bases between the two germline ends. The CDR3 spans 12 residues. As DNA, the CDR3 is TGTGCCAGCAGTCTCCGAGGGGTCGAGCAGTACTTC. Translated: CASSLRGVEQYF.

This clone was seen a single time. The chain is built from TRBV7-8 and TRBJ2-5; no clear D gene. The CDR3 runs to 11 residues. Germline V gives CDR1 SGHVS, CDR2 FQNEAQ. V was pared by 0 bases and J by 6 bases, with 2 bases between. The CDR3 reads CASSLAKTQYF. CDR3 DNA sequence: TGTGCCAGCAGCTTAGCGAAGACCCAGTACTTC.

J is TRBJ2-3 and V is TRBV7-9; TRBD1 might be the D (6 bases). The germline V gene encodes CDR1 SEHNR and CDR2 FQNEAQ (reference sequence). V was trimmed by 5 bases and J by 0 bases, leaving 18 bases between them. This CDR3 region has 17 residues. CDR3 coding DNA: TGTGCCAGCAGCCCACAACAGGGACCGAGTAGCACAGATACGCAGTATTTT. Translation gives CASSPQQGPSSTDTQYF.

The chain combines TRBV3-1 (or the pseudogene TRBV3-2) with TRBJ1-1; tentative D call: TRBD1 (6 bases). The germline V gene has CDR1 LGHDT and CDR2 YNNKEL (reference sequence). V was shortened by 3 bases and J by 10 bases, with 18 bases between the two germline ends. This CDR3 contains 14 residues. CDR3 residues: CASSQQPWDTRAFF. For the CDR3, the DNA is TGTGCCAGCAGCCAGCAGCCATGGGACACACGAGCTTTCTTT.

In its sample, this clone is medium-sized. This chain joins TRBV10-3 and TRBJ1-2, with 10 bases identical to TRBD1. V lost 11 bases to trimming and J lost 7 bases; unmatched junction nucleotides: 13. CDR1 is ENHRY, CDR2 SYGVKD, per germline. This CDR3 region has 14 residues. The CDR3, as DNA: TGTGCCGTAAACCCGGGACAGGGGATAACTGGCTACACCTTC. Translated, it gives CAVNPGQGITGYTF.

A word on this clone: The junction departs from the called germline gene at one end, perhaps through a read error. The rearrangement joins TRBV7-7 to TRBJ2-5, with D perhaps matching TRBD2 (7 bases). The CDR3 has 14 residues. CDR1 is SSHAT, CDR2 FNYEAQ, per germline (reference sequence). CDR3 sequence (DNA): TGTGCTAGCAGCAGGCGGGGGACACTAGAGACCCAGTACTTC. It is translated as CASSRRGTLETQYF.

The chain combines TRBV18 with TRBJ1-3, with D unclear. This CDR3 has 16 amino acids. Germline loops: CDR1 KGHSH, CDR2 LQKENI. Trimming took off 3 bases at V and 3 bases at J, with 15 bases between the two ends. The CDR3 DNA is TGTGCCAGCTCACCGGCTAGTGGGCTCGGTGGAAACACCATATATTTT. The encoded protein is CASSPASGLGGNTIYF.

J is TRBJ1-1 and V is TRBV7-9, with a possible D match to TRBD1 (6 bases). The V end was cut by 7 bases, the J end by 2 bases, with 8 bases between. There are 12 residues in the CDR3. Per the germline V gene, CDR1 is SEHNR and CDR2 is FQNEAQ (reference sequence). CDR3 nucleotide sequence: TGTGCCAGCACGGGGGCTAACACTGAAGCTTTCTTT. This encodes CASTGANTEAFF.

V usage is TRBV4-1 and J usage is TRBJ2-3, with D possibly matching TRBD1 (6 bases). This CDR3 spans 18 amino acids. V shed 1 base and J shed 7 bases, with 24 bases lying between them. Germline CDR1 MGHRA, CDR2 YSYEKL. The CDR3 DNA is TGCGCCAGCAGCCAAGGTTACAGGGATACTTTACGGTCAAATACGCAGTATTTT. This encodes CASSQGYRDTLRSNTQYF.

The chain has TRBV6-5 and TRBJ1-5; TRBD1 aligns across 8 bases. CDR3 length: 13 residues. Germline CDR1 reads MNHEY; CDR2 reads SVGAGI. After removal of 8 bases from V and 4 bases from J, the junction contained 4 bases not matched to a gene. The CDR3 protein is CASGDRRNQPQHF. CDR3 DNA sequence: TGTGCCAGCGGGGACAGGAGGAATCAGCCCCAGCATTTT.

The rearrangement links TRBV4-2 to TRBJ2-3; 7 nucleotides agree with TRBD2. The CDR3 spans 16 residues. Germline V CDR1 and CDR2: LGHNA, YNFKEQ. V gave up 1 base and J gave up 3 bases; unmatched junction bases: 7. The CDR3 sequence: CASSQGLRGGTDTQYF. The CDR3 coding sequence is TGTGCCAGCAGCCAAGGCCTGCGGGGAGGGACAGATACGCAGTATTTT.

This chain joins TRBV28 and TRBJ2-5; 9 bases are shared with TRBD1. V was pared by 3 bases and J by 1 base, with 0 bases of the junction left unmatched. Germline V lookup: CDR1 MDHEN, CDR2 SYDVKM. The CDR3 has 14 amino acids. The CDR3 protein is CASSLTGGQETQYF. In nucleotides, the CDR3 is TGTGCCAGCAGTTTGACAGGGGGCCAAGAGACCCAGTACTTC.

The chain combines TRBV2 with TRBJ2-2; D is unclear. Trimming took off 6 bases at V and 3 bases at J, with 8 bases between the two ends. The CDR3 has 13 residues. CDR1 and CDR2 from the germline V gene are SNHLY and FYNNEI. The chain's CDR3 is CASSYTHTGELFF. CDR3 coding DNA: TGTGCCAGCAGCTACACCCACACCGGGGAGCTGTTTTTT.

V and J are TRBV3-1 (or the pseudogene TRBV3-2) and TRBJ1-6; D call uncertain. Germline V gene sequence: CDR1 LGHDT, CDR2 YNNKEL (reference sequence). V lost 0 bases and J 6 bases, leaving 9 bases between the germline ends. CDR3 length: 15 amino acids. The CDR3 here is CASSQDAARNSPLHF. The CDR3 region has the DNA TGTGCCAGCAGCCAAGATGCCGCCCGTAATTCACCCCTCCACTTT.

The rearrangement links TRBV7-2 to TRBJ2-1; D remains unclear. The V end lost 3 bases, the J end lost 3 bases, and 3 bases lay between the germline ends. The germline CDR1 and CDR2 sequences are SGHTA and FQGNSA. The CDR3 length is 12 residues. The CDR3 protein is CASSFRYNEQFF. As DNA, the CDR3 is TGTGCCAGCAGCTTTCGCTACAATGAGCAGTTCTTC.

V and J are TRBV11-3 and TRBJ1-1; D possibly corresponds to TRBD1 (5 bases). This CDR3 is 13 amino acids long. Trimming left V 5 bases short and J 5 bases short, with 12 bases between. Germline V gives CDR1 SGHNT, CDR2 YENEEA. CDR3 nucleotide sequence: TGTGCCAGCAGCCTACGCGGGGGGACTGAAGCTTTCTTT. Its protein is CASSLRGGTEAFF.